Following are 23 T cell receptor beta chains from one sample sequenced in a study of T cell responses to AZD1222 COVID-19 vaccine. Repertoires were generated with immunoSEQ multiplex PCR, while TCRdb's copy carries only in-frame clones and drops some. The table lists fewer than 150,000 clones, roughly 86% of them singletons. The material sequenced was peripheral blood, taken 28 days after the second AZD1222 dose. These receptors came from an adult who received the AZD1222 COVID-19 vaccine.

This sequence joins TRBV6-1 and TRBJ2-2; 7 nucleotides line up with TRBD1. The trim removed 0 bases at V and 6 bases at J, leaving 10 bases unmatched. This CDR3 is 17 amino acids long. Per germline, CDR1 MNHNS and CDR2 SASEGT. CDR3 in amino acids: CASSEALIGGVPGELFF. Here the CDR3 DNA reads TGTGCCAGCAGTGAAGCGCTTATAGGGGGCGTACCCGGGGAGCTGTTTTTT.

DNA of the CDR3: TGTGCCAGCAGCCAAGACAGGGTCCCAAATCAGCCCCAGCATTTT. Translated: CASSQDRVPNQPQHF. The chain has TRBV28 and TRBJ1-5; 7 nucleotides align to TRBD1. V was clipped by 6 bases and J by 4 bases; unmatched bases: 9. In germline, CDR1 is MDHEN, CDR2 SYDVKM. CDR3 length equals 15 residues.

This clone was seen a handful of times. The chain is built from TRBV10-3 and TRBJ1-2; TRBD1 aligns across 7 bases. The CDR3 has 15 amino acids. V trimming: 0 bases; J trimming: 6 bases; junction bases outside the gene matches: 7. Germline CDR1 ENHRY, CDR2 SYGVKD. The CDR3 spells CAISESGTALDGYTF. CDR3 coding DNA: TGTGCCATCAGTGAGTCGGGGACAGCGCTCGATGGCTACACCTTC.

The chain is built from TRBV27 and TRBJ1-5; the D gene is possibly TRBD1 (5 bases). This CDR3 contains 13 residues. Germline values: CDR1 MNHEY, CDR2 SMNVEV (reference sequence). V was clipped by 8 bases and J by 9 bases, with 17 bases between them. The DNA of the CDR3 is TGTGCCAGCTCATTCAGGGATCGTTGGCCCCAGCATTTT. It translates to CASSFRDRWPQHF.

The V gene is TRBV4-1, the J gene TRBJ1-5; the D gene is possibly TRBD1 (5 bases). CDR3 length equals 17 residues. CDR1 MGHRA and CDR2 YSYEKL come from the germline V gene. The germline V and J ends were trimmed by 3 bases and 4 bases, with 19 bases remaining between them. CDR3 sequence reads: CASSQERGESLNQPQHF. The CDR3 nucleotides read TGCGCCAGCAGCCAGGAGAGGGGCGAATCCCTAAATCAGCCCCAGCATTTT.

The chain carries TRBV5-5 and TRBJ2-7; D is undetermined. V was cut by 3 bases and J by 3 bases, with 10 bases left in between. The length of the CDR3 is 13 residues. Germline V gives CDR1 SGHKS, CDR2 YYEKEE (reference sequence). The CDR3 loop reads CASSSRGIYEQYF. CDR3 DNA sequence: TGTGCCAGCAGCTCGCGCGGTATCTACGAGCAGTACTTC.

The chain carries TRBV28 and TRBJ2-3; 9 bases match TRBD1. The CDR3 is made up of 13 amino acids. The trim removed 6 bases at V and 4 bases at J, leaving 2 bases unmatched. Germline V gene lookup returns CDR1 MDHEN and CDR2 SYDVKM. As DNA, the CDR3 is TGTGCCAGCAGGGGACAGGGAGCAGATACGCAGTATTTT. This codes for CASRGQGADTQYF. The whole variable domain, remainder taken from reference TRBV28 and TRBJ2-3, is DVKVTQSSRYLVKRTGEKVFLECVQDMDHENMFWYRQDPGLGLRLIYFSYDVKMKEKGDIPEGYSVSREKKERFSLILESASTNQTSMYLCASRGQGADTQYFGPGTRLTVL.

CDR3 bases: TGTGCCAGCTCACCCGGCCTCATGAACACTGAAGCTTTCTTT. It codes for CASSPGLMNTEAFF. The genes are TRBV18 and TRBJ1-1; no reliable D call. There are 14 residues in the CDR3. Trimming cost V 3 bases and J 0 bases, with 8 bases left between them. Per germline, CDR1 KGHSH and CDR2 LQKENI.

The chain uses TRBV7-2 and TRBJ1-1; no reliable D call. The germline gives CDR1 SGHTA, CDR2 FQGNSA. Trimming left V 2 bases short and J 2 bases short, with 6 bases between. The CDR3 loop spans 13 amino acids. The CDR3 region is CASSLPINTEAFF. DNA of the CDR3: TGTGCCAGCAGCTTACCAATTAACACTGAAGCTTTCTTT.

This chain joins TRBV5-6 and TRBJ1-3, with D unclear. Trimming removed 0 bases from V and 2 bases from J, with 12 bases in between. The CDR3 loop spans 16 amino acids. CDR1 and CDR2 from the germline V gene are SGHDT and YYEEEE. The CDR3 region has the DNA TGTGCCAGCAGCTTGGCGTGGGTCGGGGCTGGAAACACCATATATTTT. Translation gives CASSLAWVGAGNTIYF.

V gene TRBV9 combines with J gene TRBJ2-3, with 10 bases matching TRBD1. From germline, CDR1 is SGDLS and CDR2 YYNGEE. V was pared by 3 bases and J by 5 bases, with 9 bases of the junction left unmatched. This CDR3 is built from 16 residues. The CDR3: CASSGKGQGTIDTQYF. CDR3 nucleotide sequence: TGTGCCAGCAGCGGCAAGGGACAGGGGACGATAGATACGCAGTATTTT. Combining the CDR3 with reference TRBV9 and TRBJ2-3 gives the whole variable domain DSGVTQTPKHLITATGQRVTLRCSPRSGDLSVYWYQQSLDQGLQFLIQYYNGEERAKGNILERFSAQQFPDLHSELNLSSLELGDSALYFCASSGKGQGTIDTQYFGPGTRLTVL.

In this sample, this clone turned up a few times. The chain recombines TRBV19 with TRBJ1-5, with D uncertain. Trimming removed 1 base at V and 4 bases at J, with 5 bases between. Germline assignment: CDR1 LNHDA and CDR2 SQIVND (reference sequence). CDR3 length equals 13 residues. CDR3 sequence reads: CASSIAGNQPQHF. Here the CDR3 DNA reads TGTGCCAGTAGTATAGCCGGAAATCAGCCCCAGCATTTT.

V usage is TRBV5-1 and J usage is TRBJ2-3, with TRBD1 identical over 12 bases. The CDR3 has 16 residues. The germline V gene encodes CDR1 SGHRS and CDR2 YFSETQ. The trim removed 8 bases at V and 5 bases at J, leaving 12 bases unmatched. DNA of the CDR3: TGCGCCAGTCATGATCCGGGACAGGGGGCTGGAGATACGCAGTATTTT. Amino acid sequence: CASHDPGQGAGDTQYF. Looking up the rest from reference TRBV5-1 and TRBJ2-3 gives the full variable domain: KAGVTQTPRYLIKTRGQQVTLSCSPISGHRSVSWYQQTPGQGLQFLFEYFSETQRNKGNFPGRFSGRQFSNSRSEMNVSTLELGDSALYLCASHDPGQGAGDTQYFGPGTRLTVL.

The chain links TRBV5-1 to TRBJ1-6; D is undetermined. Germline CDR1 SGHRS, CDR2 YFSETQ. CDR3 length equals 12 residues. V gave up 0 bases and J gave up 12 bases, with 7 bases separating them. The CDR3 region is CASSLGREPLHF. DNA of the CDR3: TGCGCCAGCAGCTTGGGGAGGGAACCCCTCCACTTT.

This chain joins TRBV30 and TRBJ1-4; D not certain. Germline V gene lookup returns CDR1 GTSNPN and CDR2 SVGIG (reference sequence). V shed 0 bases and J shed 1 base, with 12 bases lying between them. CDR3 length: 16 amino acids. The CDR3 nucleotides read TGTGCCTGGAGTGTAAAGGGCGGGAGAACTAATGAAAAACTGTTTTTT. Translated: CAWSVKGGRTNEKLFF.

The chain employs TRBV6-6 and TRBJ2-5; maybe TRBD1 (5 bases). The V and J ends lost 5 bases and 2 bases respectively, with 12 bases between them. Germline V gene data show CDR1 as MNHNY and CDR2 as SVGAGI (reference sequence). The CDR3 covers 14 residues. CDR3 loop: CASSPYQGQETQYF. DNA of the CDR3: TGTGCCAGCAGTCCTTATCAGGGTCAAGAGACCCAGTACTTC.

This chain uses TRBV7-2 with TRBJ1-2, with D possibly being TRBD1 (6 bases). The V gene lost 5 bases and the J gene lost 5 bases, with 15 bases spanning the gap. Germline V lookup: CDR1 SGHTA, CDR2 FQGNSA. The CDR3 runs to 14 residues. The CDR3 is CASSLGGFWYGYTF. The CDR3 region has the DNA TGTGCCAGCAGCCTAGGGGGGTTTTGGTATGGCTACACCTTC.

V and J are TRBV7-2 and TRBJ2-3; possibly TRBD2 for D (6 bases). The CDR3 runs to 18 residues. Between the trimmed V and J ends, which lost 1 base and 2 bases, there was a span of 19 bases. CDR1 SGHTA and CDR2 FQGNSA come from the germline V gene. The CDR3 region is CASSLGPASRGDTDTQYF. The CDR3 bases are TGTGCCAGCAGCTTAGGGCCCGCTTCGCGGGGAGACACAGATACGCAGTATTTT.

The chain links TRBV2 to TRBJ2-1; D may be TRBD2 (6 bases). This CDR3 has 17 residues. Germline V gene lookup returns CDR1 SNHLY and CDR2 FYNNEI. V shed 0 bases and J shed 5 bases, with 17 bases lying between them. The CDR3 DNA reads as TGTGCCAGCAGTGAAGCGGTAGGGCGGGGCCGGAACAATGAGCAGTTCTTC. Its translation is CASSEAVGRGRNNEQFF.

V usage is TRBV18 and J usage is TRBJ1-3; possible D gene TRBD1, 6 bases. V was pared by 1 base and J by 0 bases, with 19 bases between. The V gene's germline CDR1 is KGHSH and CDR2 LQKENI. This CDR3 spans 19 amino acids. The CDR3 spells CASSPLGGWEPYSGNTIYF. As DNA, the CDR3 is TGTGCCAGCTCACCACTCGGGGGCTGGGAGCCTTACTCTGGAAACACCATATATTTT.

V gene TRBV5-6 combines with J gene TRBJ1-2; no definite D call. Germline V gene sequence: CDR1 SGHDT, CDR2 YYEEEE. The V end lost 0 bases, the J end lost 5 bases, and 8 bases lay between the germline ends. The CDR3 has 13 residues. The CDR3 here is CASSLDGYYGYTF. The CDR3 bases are TGTGCCAGCAGCTTGGATGGGTATTATGGCTACACCTTC.

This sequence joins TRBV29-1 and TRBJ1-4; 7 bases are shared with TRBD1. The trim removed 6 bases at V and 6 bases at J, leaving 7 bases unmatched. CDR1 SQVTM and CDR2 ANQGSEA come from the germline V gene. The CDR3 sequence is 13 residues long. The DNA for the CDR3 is TGCAGCGTCGACGCAGGGGGGGATGAAAAACTGTTTTTT. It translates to CSVDAGGDEKLFF.

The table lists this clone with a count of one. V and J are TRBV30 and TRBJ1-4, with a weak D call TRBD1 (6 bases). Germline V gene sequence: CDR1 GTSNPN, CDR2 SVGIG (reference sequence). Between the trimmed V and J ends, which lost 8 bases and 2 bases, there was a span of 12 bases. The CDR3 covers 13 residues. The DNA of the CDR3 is TGTGCCCATGCGGGGGCGACTAATGAAAAACTGTTTTTT. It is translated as CAHAGATNEKLFF. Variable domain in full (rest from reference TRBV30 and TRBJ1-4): SQTIHQWPATLVQPVGSPLSLECTVEGTSNPNLYWYRQAAGRGLQLLFYSVGIGQISSEVPQNLSASRPQDRQFILSSKKLLLSDSGFYLCAHAGATNEKLFFGSGTQLSVL.